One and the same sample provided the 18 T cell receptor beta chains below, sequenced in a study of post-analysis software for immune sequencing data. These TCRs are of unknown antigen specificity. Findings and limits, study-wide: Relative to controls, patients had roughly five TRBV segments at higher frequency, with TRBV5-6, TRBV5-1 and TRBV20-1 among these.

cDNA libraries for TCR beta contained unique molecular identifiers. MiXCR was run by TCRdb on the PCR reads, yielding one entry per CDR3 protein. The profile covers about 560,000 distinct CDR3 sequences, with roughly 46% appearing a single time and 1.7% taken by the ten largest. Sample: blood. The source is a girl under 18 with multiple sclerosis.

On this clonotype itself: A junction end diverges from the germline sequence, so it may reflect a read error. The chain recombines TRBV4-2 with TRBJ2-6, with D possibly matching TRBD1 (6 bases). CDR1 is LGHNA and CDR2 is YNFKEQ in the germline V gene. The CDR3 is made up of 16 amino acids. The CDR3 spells CASSHDGGSGANVLTF. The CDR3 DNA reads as TGTGCCAGCAGCCACGATGGGGGCTCTGGGGCCAACGTCCTCACTTTC.

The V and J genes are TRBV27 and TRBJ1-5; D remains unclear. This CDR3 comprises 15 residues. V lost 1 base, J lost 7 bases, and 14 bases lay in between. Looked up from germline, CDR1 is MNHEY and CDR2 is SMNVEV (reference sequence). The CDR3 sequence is CASSLFRSSAQPQHF. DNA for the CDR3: TGTGCCAGCAGTTTATTCAGGAGCTCCGCACAGCCCCAGCATTTT.

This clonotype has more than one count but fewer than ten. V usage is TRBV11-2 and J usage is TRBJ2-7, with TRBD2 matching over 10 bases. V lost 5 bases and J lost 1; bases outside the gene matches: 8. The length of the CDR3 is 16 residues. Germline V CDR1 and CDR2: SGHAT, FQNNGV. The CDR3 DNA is TGTGCCAGCAGCCTCTATGGGACTAGCGTTTCCTACGAGCAGTACTTC. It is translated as CASSLYGTSVSYEQYF.

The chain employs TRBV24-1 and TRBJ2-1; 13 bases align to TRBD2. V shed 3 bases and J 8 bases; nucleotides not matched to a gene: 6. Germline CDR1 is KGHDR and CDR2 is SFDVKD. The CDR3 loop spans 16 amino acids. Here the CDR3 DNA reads TGTGCCACCAGTGATCGGGGACTAGCGGGGAGGGATGAGCAGTTCTTC. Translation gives CATSDRGLAGRDEQFF.

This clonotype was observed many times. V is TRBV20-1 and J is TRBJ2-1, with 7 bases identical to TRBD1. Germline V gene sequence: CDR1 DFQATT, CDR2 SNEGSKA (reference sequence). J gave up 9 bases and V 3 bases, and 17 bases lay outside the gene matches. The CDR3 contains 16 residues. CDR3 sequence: CSASPADRVEVSEQFF. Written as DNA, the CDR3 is TGCAGTGCTAGCCCTGCTGACAGGGTGGAGGTCAGTGAGCAGTTCTTC.

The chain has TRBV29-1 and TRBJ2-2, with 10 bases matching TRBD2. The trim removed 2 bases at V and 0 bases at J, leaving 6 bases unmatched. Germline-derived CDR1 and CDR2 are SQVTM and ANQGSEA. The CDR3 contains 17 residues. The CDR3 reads CSVENPSGGTNTGELFF. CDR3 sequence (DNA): TGCAGCGTTGAAAACCCTAGCGGGGGCACGAACACCGGGGAGCTGTTTTTT.

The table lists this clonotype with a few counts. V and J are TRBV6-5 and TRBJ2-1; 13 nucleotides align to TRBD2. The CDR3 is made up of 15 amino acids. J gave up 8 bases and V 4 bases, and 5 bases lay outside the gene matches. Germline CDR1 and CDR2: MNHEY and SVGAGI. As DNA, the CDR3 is TGTGCCAGCAGTTTGGGGACTAGCGGGATCTATGAGCAGTTCTTC. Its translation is CASSLGTSGIYEQFF.

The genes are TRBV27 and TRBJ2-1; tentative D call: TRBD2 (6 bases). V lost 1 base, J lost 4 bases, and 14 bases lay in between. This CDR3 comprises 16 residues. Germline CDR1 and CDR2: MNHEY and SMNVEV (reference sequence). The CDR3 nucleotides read TGTGCCAGCAGTTTATTAGGGTTCGGGGGATACAATGAGCAGTTCTTC. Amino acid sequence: CASSLLGFGGYNEQFF.

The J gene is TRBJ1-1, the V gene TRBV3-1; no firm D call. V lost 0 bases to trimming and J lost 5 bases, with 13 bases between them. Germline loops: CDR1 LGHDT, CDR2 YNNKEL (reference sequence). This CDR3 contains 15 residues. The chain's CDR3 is CASSQDPRGGTEAFF. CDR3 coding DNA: TGTGCCAGCAGCCAAGATCCGCGGGGAGGAACTGAAGCTTTCTTT. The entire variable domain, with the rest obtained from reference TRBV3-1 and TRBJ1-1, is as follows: DTAVSQTPKYLVTQMGNDKSIKCEQNLGHDTMYWYKQDSKKFLKIMFSYNNKELIINETVPNRFSPKSPDKAHLNLHINSLELGDSAVYFCASSQDPRGGTEAFFGQGTRLTVV.

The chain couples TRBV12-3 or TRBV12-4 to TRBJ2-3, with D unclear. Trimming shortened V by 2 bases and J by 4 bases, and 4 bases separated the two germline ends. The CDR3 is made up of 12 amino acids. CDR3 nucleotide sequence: TGTGCCAGCAGTTTAATATCAGATACGCAGTATTTT. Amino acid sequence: CASSLISDTQYF.

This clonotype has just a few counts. CDR3 residues: CASRLTGEQFF. CDR3 nucleotide sequence: TGTGCCAGCAGGTTGACAGGGGAACAGTTCTTC. The chain employs TRBV12-3 or TRBV12-4 and TRBJ2-1; TRBD1 matches at 8 bases. With 6 bases clipped from V and 13 bases from J, the junction kept 5 bases outside the gene matches. The CDR3 has 11 residues.

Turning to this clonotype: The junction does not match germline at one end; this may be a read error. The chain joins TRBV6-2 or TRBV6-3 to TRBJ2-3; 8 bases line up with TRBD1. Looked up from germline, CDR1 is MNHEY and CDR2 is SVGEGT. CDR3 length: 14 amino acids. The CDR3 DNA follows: TGTGTCAGCAGTCGGACAGGGCCCACAGATACGCAGTATTTT. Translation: CVSSRTGPTDTQYF.

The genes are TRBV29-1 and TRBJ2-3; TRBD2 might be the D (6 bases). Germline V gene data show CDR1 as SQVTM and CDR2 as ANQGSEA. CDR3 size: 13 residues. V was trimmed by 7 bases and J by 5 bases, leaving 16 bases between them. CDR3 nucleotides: TGCAGCGCCGCAACCGCGGGGAGAGATACGCAGTATTTT. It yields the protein CSAATAGRDTQYF.

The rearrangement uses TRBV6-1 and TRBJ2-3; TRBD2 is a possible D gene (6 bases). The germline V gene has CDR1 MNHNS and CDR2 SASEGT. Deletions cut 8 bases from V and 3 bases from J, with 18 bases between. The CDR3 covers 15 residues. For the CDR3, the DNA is TGTGCCAGCGGAGCCGGGACTCCAACAACAGATACGCAGTATTTT. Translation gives CASGAGTPTTDTQYF.

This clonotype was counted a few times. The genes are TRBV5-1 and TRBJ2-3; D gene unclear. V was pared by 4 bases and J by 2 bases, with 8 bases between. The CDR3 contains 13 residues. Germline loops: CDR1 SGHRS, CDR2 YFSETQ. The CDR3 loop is CASSTLTTDTQYF. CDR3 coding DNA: TGCGCCAGCAGCACCTTGACCACAGATACGCAGTATTTT.

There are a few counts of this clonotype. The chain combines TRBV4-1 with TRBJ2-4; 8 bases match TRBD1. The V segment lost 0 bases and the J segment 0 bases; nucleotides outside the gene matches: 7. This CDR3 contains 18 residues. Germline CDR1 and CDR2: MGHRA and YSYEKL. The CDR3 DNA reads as TGCGCCAGCAGCCAAGAACGGACAGGGCCTTTAGCCAAAAACATTCAGTACTTC. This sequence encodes CASSQERTGPLAKNIQYF.

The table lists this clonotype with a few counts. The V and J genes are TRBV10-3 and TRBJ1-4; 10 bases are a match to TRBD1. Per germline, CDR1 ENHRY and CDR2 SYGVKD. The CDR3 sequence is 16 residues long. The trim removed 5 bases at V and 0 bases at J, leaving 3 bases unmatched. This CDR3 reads CAISTGQGATNEKLFF. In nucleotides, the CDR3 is TGTGCCATCAGTACCGGACAGGGGGCAACTAATGAAAAACTGTTTTTT.

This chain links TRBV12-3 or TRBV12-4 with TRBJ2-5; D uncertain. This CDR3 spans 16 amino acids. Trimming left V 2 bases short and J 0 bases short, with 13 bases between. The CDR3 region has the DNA TGTGCCAGCAGTTTAAGACTGGCCGCGTACCAAGAGACCCAGTACTTC. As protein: CASSLRLAAYQETQYF.